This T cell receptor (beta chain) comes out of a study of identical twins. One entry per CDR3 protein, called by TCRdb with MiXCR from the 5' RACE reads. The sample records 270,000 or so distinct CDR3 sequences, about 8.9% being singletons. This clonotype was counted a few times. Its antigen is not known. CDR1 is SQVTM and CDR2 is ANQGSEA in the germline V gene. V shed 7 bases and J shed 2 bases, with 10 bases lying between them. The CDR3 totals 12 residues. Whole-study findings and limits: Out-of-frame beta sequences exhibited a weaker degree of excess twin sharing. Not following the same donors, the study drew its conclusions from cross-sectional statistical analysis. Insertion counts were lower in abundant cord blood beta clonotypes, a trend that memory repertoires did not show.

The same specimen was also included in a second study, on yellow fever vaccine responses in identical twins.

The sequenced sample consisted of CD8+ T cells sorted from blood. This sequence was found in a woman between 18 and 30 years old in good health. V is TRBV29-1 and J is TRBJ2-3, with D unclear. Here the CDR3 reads CSDAKFTDTQYF. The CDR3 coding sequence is TGCAGCGACGCTAAATTCACAGATACGCAGTATTTT.